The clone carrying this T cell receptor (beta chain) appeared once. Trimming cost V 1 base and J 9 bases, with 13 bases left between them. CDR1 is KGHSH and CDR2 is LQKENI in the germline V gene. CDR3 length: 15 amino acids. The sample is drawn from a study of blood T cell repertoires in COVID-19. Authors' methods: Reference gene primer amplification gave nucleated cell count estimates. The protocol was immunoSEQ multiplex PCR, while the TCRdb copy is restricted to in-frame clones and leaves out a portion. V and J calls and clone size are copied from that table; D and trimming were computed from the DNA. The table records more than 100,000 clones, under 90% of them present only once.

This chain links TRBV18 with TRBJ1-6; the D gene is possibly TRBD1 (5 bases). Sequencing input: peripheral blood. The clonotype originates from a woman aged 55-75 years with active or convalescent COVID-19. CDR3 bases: TGTGCCAGCTCACCACAAAAAGGGGATGGTTCACCCCTCCACTTT. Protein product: CASSPQKGDGSPLHF.